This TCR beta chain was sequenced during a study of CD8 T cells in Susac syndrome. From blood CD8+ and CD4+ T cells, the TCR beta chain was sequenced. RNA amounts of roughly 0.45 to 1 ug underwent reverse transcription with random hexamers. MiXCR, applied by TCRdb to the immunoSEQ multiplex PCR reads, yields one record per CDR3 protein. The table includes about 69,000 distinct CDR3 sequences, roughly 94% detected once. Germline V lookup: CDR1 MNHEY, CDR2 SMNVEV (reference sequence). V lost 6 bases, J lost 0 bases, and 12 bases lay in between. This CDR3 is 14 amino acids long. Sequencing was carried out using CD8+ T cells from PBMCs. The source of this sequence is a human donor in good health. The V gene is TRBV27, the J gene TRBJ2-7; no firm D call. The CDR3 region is CASSSDASSYEQYV. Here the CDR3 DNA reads TGTGCCAGCAGCTCCGACGCGAGCTCCTACGAGCAGTACGTC.